This T cell receptor beta chain is drawn from a study of blood T cell repertoires in COVID-19. V lost 9 bases and J lost 1, with 22 bases in between. The CDR3 is 17 residues long. Germline-derived CDR1 and CDR2 are MDHEN and SYDVKM. The repertoire was sequenced with immunoSEQ multiplex PCR; TCRdb's copy has only in-frame clones and lacks some. The repertoire holds 60,000 to 85,000 clones, with 86% as singletons. Sequencing was performed on peripheral blood. The receptor was derived from a human donor in a cohort sampled during active COVID-19. The gene calls are TRBV28 and TRBJ2-1; TRBD2 is a possible D gene (6 bases). The CDR3 is CASETDAAGWSYNEQFF. DNA of the CDR3: TGTGCCAGTGAGACCGACGCCGCGGGGTGGTCCTACAATGAGCAGTTCTTC.